Reported below is one T cell receptor beta chain. As yet, its antigen is unknown. It was with 60 Vbeta and 13 Jbeta primers that the PCR ran. Assay used: immunoSEQ multiplex PCR; TCRdb lists only in-frame clones, some missing. The sample lists 110,000 to 150,000 clones, more than 65% occurring once. The data derive from a study of cytomegalovirus exposure and HLA in healthy donors. Regarding the study as a whole: The only immune exposure information that was available was CMV serostatus. Among the CMV-associated chains, a few were confirmed in vitro as specific for CMV antigens.

The V gene's germline CDR1 is MNHNY and CDR2 SVGAGI (reference sequence). This CDR3 contains 14 residues. V was clipped by 6 bases and J by 4 bases, with 15 bases between them. The receptor was derived from a woman in her 30s in good health and CMV-seronegative. The rearrangement links TRBV6-6 to TRBJ2-5; no reliable D call. The specimen sequenced was PBMCs. The CDR3 is CASRRNSGPETQYF. CDR3 nucleotide sequence: TGTGCCAGCAGACGAAACAGTGGGCCAGAGACCCAGTACTTC.